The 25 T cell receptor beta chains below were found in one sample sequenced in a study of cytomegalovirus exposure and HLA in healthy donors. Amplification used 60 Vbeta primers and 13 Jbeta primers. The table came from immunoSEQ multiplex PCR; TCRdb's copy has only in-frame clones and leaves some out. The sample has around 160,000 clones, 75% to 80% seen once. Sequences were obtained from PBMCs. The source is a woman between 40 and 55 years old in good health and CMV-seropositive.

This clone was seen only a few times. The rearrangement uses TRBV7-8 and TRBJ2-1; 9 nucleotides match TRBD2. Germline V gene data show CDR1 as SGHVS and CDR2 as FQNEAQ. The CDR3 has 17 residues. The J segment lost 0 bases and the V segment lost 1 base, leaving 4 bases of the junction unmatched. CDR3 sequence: CASSLGPSGTSYNEQFF. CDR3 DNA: TGTGCCAGCAGCTTAGGGCCTAGCGGGACCTCCTACAATGAGCAGTTCTTC. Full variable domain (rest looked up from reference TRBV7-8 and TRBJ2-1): GAGVSQSPRYKVAKRGQDVALRCDPISGHVSLFWYQQALGQGPEFLTYFQNEAQLDKSGLPSDRFFAERPEGSVSTLKIQRTQQEDSAVYLCASSLGPSGTSYNEQFFGPGTRLTVL.

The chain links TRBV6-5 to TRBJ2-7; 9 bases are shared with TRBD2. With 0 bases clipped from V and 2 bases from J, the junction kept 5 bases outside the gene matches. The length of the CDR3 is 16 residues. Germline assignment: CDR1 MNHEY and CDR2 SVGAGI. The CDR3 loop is CASSYSGAGGTYEQYF. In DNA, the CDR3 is TGTGCCAGCAGTTACTCAGGAGCGGGGGGTACCTACGAGCAGTACTTC.

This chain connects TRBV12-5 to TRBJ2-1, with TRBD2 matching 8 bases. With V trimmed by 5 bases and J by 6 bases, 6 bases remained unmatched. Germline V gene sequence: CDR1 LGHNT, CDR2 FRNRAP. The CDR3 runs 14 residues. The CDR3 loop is CASGPGTRGNEQFF. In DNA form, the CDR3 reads TGTGCTAGTGGTCCCGGGACTAGAGGCAATGAGCAGTTCTTC.

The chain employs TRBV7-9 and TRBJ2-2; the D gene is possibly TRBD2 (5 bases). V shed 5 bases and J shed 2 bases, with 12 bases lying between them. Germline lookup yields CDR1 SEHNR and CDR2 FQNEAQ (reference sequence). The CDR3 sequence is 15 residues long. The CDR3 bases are TGTGCCAGCAGCCCAGGACTCGTTAACACCGGGGAGCTGTTTTTT. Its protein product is CASSPGLVNTGELFF.

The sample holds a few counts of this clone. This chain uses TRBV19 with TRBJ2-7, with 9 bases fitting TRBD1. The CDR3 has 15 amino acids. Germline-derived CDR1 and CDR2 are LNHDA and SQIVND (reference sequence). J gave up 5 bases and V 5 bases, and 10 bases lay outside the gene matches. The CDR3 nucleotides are TGTGCCAGTAGTGACCCGGGACAGGGCTTACACGAGCAGTACTTC. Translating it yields CASSDPGQGLHEQYF.

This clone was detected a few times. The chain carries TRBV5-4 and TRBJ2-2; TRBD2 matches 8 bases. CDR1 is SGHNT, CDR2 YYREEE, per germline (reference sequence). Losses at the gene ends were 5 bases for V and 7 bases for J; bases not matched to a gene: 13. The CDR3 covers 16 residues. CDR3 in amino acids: CASSTGLDLTSGELFF. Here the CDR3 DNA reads TGTGCCAGCAGTACGGGACTAGACCTGACGAGCGGGGAGCTGTTTTTT.

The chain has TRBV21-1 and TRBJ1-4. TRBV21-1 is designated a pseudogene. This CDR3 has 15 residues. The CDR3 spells CASSKRTESNEKLFF. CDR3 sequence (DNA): TGTGCCAGCAGCAAAAGAACGGAGAGTAATGAAAAACTGTTTTTT.

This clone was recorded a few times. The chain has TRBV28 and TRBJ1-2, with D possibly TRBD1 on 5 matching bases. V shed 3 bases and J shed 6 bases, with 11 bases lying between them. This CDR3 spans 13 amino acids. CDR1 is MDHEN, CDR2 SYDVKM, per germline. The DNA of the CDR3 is TGTGCCAGCAGTTTTGGCAGGGTAAATGGCTACACCTTC. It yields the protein CASSFGRVNGYTF.

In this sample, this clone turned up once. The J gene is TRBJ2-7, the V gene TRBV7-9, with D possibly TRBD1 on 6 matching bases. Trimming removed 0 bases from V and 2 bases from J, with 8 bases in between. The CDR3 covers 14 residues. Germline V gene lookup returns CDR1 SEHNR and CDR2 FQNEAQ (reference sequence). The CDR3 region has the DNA TGTGCCAGCAGCTTAGCGGGGGCCACCTACGAGCAGTACTTC. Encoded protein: CASSLAGATYEQYF. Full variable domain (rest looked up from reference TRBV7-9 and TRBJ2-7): DTGVSQNPRHKITKRGQNVTFRCDPISEHNRLYWYRQTLGQGPEFLTYFQNEAQLEKSRLLSDRFSAERPKGSFSTLEIQRTEQGDSAMYLCASSLAGATYEQYFGPGTRLTVT.

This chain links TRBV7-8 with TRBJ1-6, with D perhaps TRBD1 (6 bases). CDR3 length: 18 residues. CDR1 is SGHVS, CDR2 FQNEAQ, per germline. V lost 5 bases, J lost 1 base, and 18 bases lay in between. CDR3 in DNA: TGTGCCAGCAGCGCCAGGGGTCAGGGAGGGTCCTATAATTCACCCCTCCACTTT. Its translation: CASSARGQGGSYNSPLHF.

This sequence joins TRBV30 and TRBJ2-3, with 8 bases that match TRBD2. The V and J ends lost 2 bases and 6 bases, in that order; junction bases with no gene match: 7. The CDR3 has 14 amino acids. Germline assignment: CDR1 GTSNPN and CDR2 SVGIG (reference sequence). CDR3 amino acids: CAWSSLGLADTQYF. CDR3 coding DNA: TGTGCCTGGAGTTCTCTCGGACTAGCTGATACGCAGTATTTT. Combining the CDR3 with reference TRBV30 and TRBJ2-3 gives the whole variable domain SQTIHQWPATLVQPVGSPLSLECTVEGTSNPNLYWYRQAAGRGLQLLFYSVGIGQISSEVPQNLSASRPQDRQFILSSKKLLLSDSGFYLCAWSSLGLADTQYFGPGTRLTVL.

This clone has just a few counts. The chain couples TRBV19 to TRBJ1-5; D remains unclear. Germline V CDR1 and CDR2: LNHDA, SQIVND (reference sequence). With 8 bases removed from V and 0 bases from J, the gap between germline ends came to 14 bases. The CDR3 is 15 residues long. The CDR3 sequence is CASSVTDYSNQPQHF. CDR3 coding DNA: TGTGCCAGTTCCGTTACGGACTATAGCAATCAGCCCCAGCATTTT.

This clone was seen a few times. The chain's CDR3 is CAWSVRGSGSYEQYF. The CDR3 DNA sequence: TGTGCCTGGAGTGTAAGGGGTAGCGGATCGTACGAGCAGTACTTC. This chain uses TRBV30 with TRBJ2-7, with TRBD2 as a possible D gene (6 bases). CDR3 length: 15 residues. Germline assignment: CDR1 GTSNPN and CDR2 SVGIG (reference sequence). V was trimmed by 0 bases and J by 4 bases, leaving 16 bases between them.

The CDR3 DNA reads TGCGCCAGCAGCTCCCGGGACAGGGCCAGGAACACTGAAGCTTTCTTT. Translated: CASSSRDRARNTEAFF. This chain connects TRBV5-1 to TRBJ1-1, with 9 bases matching TRBD1. The CDR3 has 16 residues. Unmatched junction bases numbered 7, after V lost 3 bases and J lost 1 base. CDR1 is SGHRS, CDR2 YFSETQ, per germline.

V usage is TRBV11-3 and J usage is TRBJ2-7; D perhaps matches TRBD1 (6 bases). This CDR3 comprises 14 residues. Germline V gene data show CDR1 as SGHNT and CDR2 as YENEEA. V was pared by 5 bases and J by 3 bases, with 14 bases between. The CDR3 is CASSPVGGDYEQYF. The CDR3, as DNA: TGTGCCAGCAGCCCCGTAGGGGGAGACTACGAGCAGTACTTC.

Here the CDR3 reads CASSQDSQGGYGYTF. In DNA, the CDR3 is TGCGCCAGCAGCCAAGACTCACAGGGTGGCTATGGCTACACCTTC. The chain links TRBV4-3 to TRBJ1-2, with a possible D match to TRBD1 (6 bases). This CDR3 comprises 15 residues. CDR1 and CDR2 (germline): LGHNA, YSLEER. V was shortened by 0 bases and J by 4 bases, with 12 bases between the two germline ends.

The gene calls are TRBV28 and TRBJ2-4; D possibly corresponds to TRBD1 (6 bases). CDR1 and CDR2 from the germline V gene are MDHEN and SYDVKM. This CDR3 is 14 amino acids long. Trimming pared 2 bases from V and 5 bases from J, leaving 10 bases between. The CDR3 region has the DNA TGTGCCAGCAGTTTAGGGGGCGGGCAAAACATTCAGTACTTC. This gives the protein CASSLGGGQNIQYF.

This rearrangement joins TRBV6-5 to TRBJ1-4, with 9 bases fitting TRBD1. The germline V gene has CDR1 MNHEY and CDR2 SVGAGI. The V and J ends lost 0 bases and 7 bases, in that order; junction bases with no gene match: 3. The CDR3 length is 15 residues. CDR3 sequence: CASSYSDRGFEKLFF. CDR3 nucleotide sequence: TGTGCCAGCAGTTACTCGGACAGGGGCTTTGAAAAACTGTTTTTT.

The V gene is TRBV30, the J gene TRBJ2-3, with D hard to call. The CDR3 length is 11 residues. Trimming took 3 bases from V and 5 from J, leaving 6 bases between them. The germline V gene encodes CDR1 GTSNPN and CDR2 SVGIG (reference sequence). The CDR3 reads CAWSAKDTQYF. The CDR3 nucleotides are TGTGCCTGGAGCGCGAAAGATACGCAGTATTTT. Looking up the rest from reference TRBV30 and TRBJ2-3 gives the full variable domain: SQTIHQWPATLVQPVGSPLSLECTVEGTSNPNLYWYRQAAGRGLQLLFYSVGIGQISSEVPQNLSASRPQDRQFILSSKKLLLSDSGFYLCAWSAKDTQYFGPGTRLTVL.

The CDR3, as DNA: TGCGCCAGCAGCCAAGAGGGGCGCCCGAACACTGAAGCTTTCTTT. Translated, it gives CASSQEGRPNTEAFF. The rearrangement links TRBV4-3 to TRBJ1-1, with D possibly matching TRBD1 (5 bases). V lost 0 bases, J lost 1 base, and 9 bases lay in between. Germline values: CDR1 LGHNA, CDR2 YSLEER. This CDR3 has 15 residues.

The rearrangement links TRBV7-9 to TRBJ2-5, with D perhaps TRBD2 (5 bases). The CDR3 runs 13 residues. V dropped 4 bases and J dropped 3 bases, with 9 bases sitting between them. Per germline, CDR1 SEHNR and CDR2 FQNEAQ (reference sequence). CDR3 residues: CASSSGNKETQYF. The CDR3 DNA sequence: TGTGCCAGCAGCTCCGGGAACAAAGAGACCCAGTACTTC.

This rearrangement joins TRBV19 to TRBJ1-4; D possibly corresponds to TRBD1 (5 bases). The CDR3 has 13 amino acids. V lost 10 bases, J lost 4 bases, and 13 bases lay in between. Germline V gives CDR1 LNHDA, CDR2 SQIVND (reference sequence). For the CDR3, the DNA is TGTGCCACGACCGACAGTTTTAATGAAAAACTGTTTTTT. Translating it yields CATTDSFNEKLFF.

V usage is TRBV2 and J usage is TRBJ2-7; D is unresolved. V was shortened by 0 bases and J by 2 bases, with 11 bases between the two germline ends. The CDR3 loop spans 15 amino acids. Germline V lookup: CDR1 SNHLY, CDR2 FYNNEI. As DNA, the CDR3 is TGTGCCAGCAGTGAAGCGGGCACCCCGCCCTACGAGCAGTACTTC. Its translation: CASSEAGTPPYEQYF.

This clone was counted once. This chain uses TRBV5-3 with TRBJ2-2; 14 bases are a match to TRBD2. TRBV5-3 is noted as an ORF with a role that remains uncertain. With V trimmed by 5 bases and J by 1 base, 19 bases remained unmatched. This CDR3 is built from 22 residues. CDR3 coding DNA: TGTGCCAGAAGGGAGACTCCGGGACTAGCGGGAGAGCCGCTTGGGAACACCGGGGAGCTGTTTTTT. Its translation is CARRETPGLAGEPLGNTGELFF.

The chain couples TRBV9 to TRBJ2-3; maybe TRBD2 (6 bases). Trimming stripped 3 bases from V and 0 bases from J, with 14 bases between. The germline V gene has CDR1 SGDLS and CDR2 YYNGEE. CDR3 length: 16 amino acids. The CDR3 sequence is CASSAEEGLSTDTQYF. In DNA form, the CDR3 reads TGTGCCAGCAGCGCCGAGGAAGGACTAAGCACAGATACGCAGTATTTT.